The 7 T cell receptor beta chains below come from one sample, sequenced in a study of graft-versus-host responses after intestinal transplantation. These receptors lack a known antigen. Produced via immunoSEQ multiplex PCR; TCRdb's table is partial and in-frame only. The table has some 100,000 clones, roughly 84% seen once. The sequenced sample was unstimulated CD4+ T cells sorted from spleen or lymph node cells, obtained before transplant. Receptors were obtained from a human donor who was the organ donor for an intestinal transplant.

The V and J genes are TRBV4-1 and TRBJ2-1, with D perhaps matching TRBD2 (5 bases). The CDR3 length is 14 residues. Germline V gene lookup returns CDR1 MGHRA and CDR2 YSYEKL. Trimming stripped 1 base from V and 9 bases from J, with 13 bases between. DNA of the CDR3: TGCGCCAGCAGCCAAGCAACTCTAGCAACTGAGCAGTTCTTC. This sequence encodes CASSQATLATEQFF.

This chain uses TRBV5-1 with TRBJ2-1, with D possibly being TRBD2 (7 bases). Trimming took off 0 bases at V and 0 bases at J, with 16 bases between the two ends. Germline V gene lookup returns CDR1 SGHRS and CDR2 YFSETQ. The CDR3 spans 18 residues. The CDR3 loop reads CASSLGAGARSSYNEQFF. The CDR3, as DNA: TGCGCCAGCAGCTTGGGTGCGGGGGCTCGGAGCTCCTACAATGAGCAGTTCTTC.

The V call is TRBV7-9, the J call TRBJ2-1, with D perhaps TRBD1 or TRBD2 (6 bases each). Deletions cut 6 bases from V and 8 bases from J, with 20 bases between. CDR1 is SEHNR, CDR2 FQNEAQ, per germline (reference sequence). The length of the CDR3 is 15 residues. The CDR3 sequence: CASSTGGLGEDEQFF. The CDR3 nucleotides read TGTGCCAGCAGTACTGGGGGGCTAGGGGAGGATGAGCAGTTCTTC.

This clone has just a few counts. The rearrangement links TRBV6-1 to TRBJ2-1; no clear D gene. The ends were cut back, 1 base at V and 0 bases at J, with 7 bases in the middle. Germline values: CDR1 MNHNS, CDR2 SASEGT. The CDR3 has 15 residues. CDR3 amino acids: CASSEVRFSYNEQFF. The DNA of the CDR3 is TGTGCCAGCAGTGAAGTGAGATTCTCCTACAATGAGCAGTTCTTC.

This chain uses TRBV18 with TRBJ1-2; TRBD1 aligns across 8 bases. The CDR3 has 14 residues. The V gene end was trimmed by 6 bases and the J gene end by 4 bases; junction bases not matched to a gene: 7. Germline CDR1 KGHSH, CDR2 LQKENI. This chain's CDR3 is CASSHGQGGYGYTF. In DNA form, the CDR3 reads TGTGCCAGCTCCCACGGACAGGGAGGCTATGGCTACACCTTC.

This rearrangement joins TRBV29-1 to TRBJ1-2, with unresolved D. The V gene lost 2 bases and the J gene lost 8 bases, with 15 bases spanning the gap. Germline lookup yields CDR1 SQVTM and CDR2 ANQGSEA. The CDR3 has 13 residues. CDR3 amino acids: CSVEPRNSGGYTF. CDR3 bases: TGCAGCGTTGAACCCAGAAACAGCGGGGGCTACACCTTC.

The V call is TRBV5-1, the J call TRBJ2-1, with 11 bases identical to TRBD2. The germline V gene encodes CDR1 SGHRS and CDR2 YFSETQ. The trim removed 3 bases at V and 8 bases at J, leaving 10 bases unmatched. The CDR3 is 16 amino acids. The CDR3 is CASSYSGGAVSDEQFF. Here the CDR3 DNA reads TGCGCCAGCAGCTATAGCGGGGGGGCGGTTAGCGATGAGCAGTTCTTC. Based on the CDR3 plus reference TRBV5-1 and TRBJ2-1, the full variable domain is KAGVTQTPRYLIKTRGQQVTLSCSPISGHRSVSWYQQTPGQGLQFLFEYFSETQRNKGNFPGRFSGRQFSNSRSEMNVSTLELGDSALYLCASSYSGGAVSDEQFFGPGTRLTVL.